The clone carrying this T cell receptor beta chain showed up many times. The data are from a study of neurological immune-mediated disorders. Germline V CDR1 and CDR2: SQVTM, ANQGSEA. The CDR3 covers 15 residues. V lost 6 bases, J lost 2 bases, and 9 bases stayed unmatched. Each CDR3 protein gets one entry after TCRdb re-called the 5' RACE reads with MiXCR. Here the sample spans 48,000 or so distinct CDR3 sequences, approximately 10% being singletons. The origin of this receptor is a woman aged 40 to 50 with HTLV-1-associated myelopathy (HAM/TSP). Material: PBMCs. V gene TRBV29-1 combines with J gene TRBJ2-3, with 9 bases aligning to TRBD1. The CDR3 spells CSVPTGQGFTDTQYF. In DNA, the CDR3 is TGCAGCGTACCAACGGGACAGGGCTTCACAGATACGCAGTATTTT.